This T cell receptor beta chain was identified in a study of T-cell memory formation after mild COVID-19. Study summary: There were largely donor-specific TCR clusters.

This clonotype appeared many times. As yet, its antigen is unknown. Study conclusions and caveats: Clones that contracted from day 15 to 85 were balanced CD4/CD8, while later expanders leaned CD4+. Largely, contracting CD4+ clones fell within CM and EM, and contracting CD8+ clones within EMRA. Certain responding clones were present in pre-infection memory, suggesting participation of cross-reactive memory.

Each CDR3 protein is one row after TCRdb ran MiXCR on the 5' RACE reads. The sample includes hundreds of thousands of distinct CDR3 sequences, about a sixth of them seen just once. Germline V gene sequence: CDR1 LGHNA, CDR2 YSLEER. The CDR3 totals 18 residues. V gave up 1 base and J gave up 4 bases; unmatched junction bases: 11. The TCR was taken from an adult woman who had mild COVID-19 (a few samples of this study predate the infection). Cell type and time point are not known. The chain is built from TRBV4-3 and TRBJ2-3; 10 bases are shared with TRBD2. Material: PBMCs or a T cell subset sorted from them (not recorded which). CDR3 loop: CASSQASRAGGRADTQYF. The DNA for the CDR3 is TGCGCCAGCAGCCAAGCTTCGAGAGCGGGAGGGCGGGCAGATACGCAGTATTTT.